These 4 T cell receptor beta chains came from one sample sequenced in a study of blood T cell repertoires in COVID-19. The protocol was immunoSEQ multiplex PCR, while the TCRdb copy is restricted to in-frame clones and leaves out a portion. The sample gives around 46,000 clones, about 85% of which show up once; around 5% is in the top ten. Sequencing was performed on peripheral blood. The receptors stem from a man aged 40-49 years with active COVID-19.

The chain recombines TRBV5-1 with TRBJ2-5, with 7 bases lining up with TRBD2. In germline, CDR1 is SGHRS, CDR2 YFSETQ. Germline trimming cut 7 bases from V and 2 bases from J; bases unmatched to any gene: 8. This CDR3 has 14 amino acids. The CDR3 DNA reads TGCGCCAGCGGCTCTGCTAGCGGACAAGAGACCCAGTACTTC. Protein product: CASGSASGQETQYF.

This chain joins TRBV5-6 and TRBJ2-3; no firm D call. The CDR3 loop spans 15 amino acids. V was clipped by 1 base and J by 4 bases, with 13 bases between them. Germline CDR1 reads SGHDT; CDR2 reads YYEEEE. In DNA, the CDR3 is TGTGCCAGCAGCTTGATCTCTTTGGCTGCAGATACGCAGTATTTT. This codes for CASSLISLAADTQYF.

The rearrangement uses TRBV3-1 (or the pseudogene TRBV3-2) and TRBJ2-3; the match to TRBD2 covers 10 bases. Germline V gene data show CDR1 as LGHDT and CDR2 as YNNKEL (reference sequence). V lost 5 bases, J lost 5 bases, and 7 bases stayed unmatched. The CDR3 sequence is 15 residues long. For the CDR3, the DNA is TGTGCCAGCAGCACGGCAGCGGGAGGGGAAGATACGCAGTATTTT. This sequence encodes CASSTAAGGEDTQYF.

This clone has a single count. CDR3 nucleotides: TGTGCCAGCAGCCAAGCCACAGGCCTGAACACTGAAGCTTTCTTT. Translated: CASSQATGLNTEAFF. The J gene is TRBJ1-1, the V gene TRBV3-1 (or the pseudogene TRBV3-2), with D maybe TRBD1 (5 bases). CDR3 length: 15 amino acids. V lost 1 base and J lost 0, with 9 bases in between. The germline CDR1 and CDR2 sequences are LGHDT and YNNKEL (reference sequence).